This T cell receptor beta chain was sequenced for a study of blood T cell repertoires in COVID-19. As for the study in general: T cells, B-cell-depleted T cells, or PBMCs supplied cDNA or gDNA.

Germline-derived CDR1 and CDR2 are MNHEY and SMNVEV (reference sequence). The trim removed 6 bases at V and 4 bases at J, leaving 9 bases unmatched. CDR3 length: 15 amino acids. Assay used: immunoSEQ multiplex PCR; TCRdb lists only in-frame clones, some missing. The sample shows more than 65,000 clones, approximately 82% of them seen only once. Sequenced sample: peripheral blood. The chain recombines TRBV27 with TRBJ2-1; 7 bases map to TRBD2. This TCR came from a woman of 80 years or more with acute or convalescent COVID-19. CDR3 DNA sequence: TGTGCCAGCAGAGCAGTGGGCGGGGGTTACAATGAGCAGTTCTTC. Translation gives CASRAVGGGYNEQFF.